These 25 T cell receptor beta chains originate from one sample sequenced in a study of tumor-infiltrating lymphocytes in primary liver carcinoma. Starting material for RNA and DNA co-extraction consisted of about 17-32 mg of unsorted bulk tissue. TCR beta cDNA was made from approximately 540 ng total RNA with a constant-region primer. Three rounds of nested multiplex PCR with slightly modified ARM-PCR produced TCR beta libraries. The two initial PCR rounds, ten to eleven cycles each, used TRBV1-TRBV30 forward and C-beta reverse primers. From the multiplex PCR reads, TCRdb called clonotypes with MiXCR, one entry per CDR3 protein. The sample yields under 45,000 distinct CDR3 sequences, 70% to 80% seen once. Sequences were obtained from liver tumor tissue from sampling region 4. Subset in this sample: tumor region T4, right-lateral pole. Receptors originate from a man aged 35-49 years with primary liver carcinoma and hepatitis B virus infection.

This chain connects TRBV11-2 to TRBJ2-1; D is tentatively TRBD1 or TRBD2 (5 bases each). Germline V CDR1 and CDR2: SGHAT, FQNNGV. This CDR3 contains 15 residues. V was cut by 5 bases and J by 9 bases, with 20 bases left in between. CDR3 in amino acids: CASSISEPLDSEQFF. DNA of the CDR3: TGTGCCAGCAGCATTAGCGAGCCACTCGACAGTGAGCAGTTCTTC.

Notes on this clonotype: An end of the junction differs from the germline gene, which may be a read error. The rearrangement links TRBV4-1 to TRBJ1-1; D is unresolved. Germline loops: CDR1 MGHRA, CDR2 YSYEKL. The CDR3 covers 15 residues. The CDR3 protein is CACSHAVLGNSEAFF. CDR3 DNA sequence: TGCGCCTGCAGCCACGCTGTACTGGGGAACAGTGAAGCTTTCTTT.

In this sample, this clonotype turned up once. Its ends do not fully match the called genes, so a read error is possible. V usage is TRBV30 and J usage is TRBJ2-3, with 7 bases lining up with TRBD2. The length of the CDR3 is 15 residues. Germline CDR1 reads GTSNPN; CDR2 reads SVGIG (reference sequence). The CDR3 spells CAWSFTNGRSDMQYF. DNA for the CDR3: TGTGCCTGGAGTTTCACCAACGGGAGGTCGGATATGCAGTATTTT.

This clonotype was picked up one time. The conserved closing phenylalanine or tryptophan is absent in this CDR3, likely reflecting a read error. The chain joins TRBV5-6 to TRBJ2-2; maybe TRBD2 (6 bases). The CDR3 has 15 residues. Germline V gene data show CDR1 as SGHDT and CDR2 as YYEEEE. Trimming shortened V by 3 bases and J by 0 bases, and 9 bases separated the two germline ends. The DNA for the CDR3 is TGTGCCAGCAGCTGGGGGGAGACGAACACCGGGGAGCTGTTTCTT. This codes for CASSWGETNTGELFL.

About this clonotype itself: This likely comes from a read error, as the CDR3 has no conserved phenylalanine or tryptophan at its end. The chain links TRBV12-3 or TRBV12-4 to TRBJ2-2; D gene uncertain. This CDR3 region has 16 residues. The CDR3: CASSLFESPNTGELFV. The CDR3 DNA follows: TGTGCCAGCAGTTTATTTGAGAGTCCGAACACTGGGGAGCTGTTTGTT.

Regarding this clonotype: The junction differs from germline at one of its ends, possibly a read error. The chain joins TRBV12-3 or TRBV12-4 to TRBJ1-5; D unclear. There are 16 residues in the CDR3. Here the CDR3 reads CASSLAVVYNNQPQHF. CDR3 sequence (DNA): TGCGCCAGCAGTTTAGCAGTGGTATATAACAATCAGCCCCAGCATTTT.

About this clonotype itself: At one end the junction does not follow the germline gene, possibly because of a read error. The chain recombines TRBV11-1 with TRBJ1-6; D is possibly TRBD1 (5 bases). The CDR3 is made up of 13 amino acids. Germline loops: CDR1 SGHAT, CDR2 FQDESV (reference sequence). The CDR3 region has the DNA TGTGCTAGCAGCCGGACACTGCTTTCAGCCCTCCACTTT. It encodes CASSRTLLSALHF.

This clonotype came up a few times. This sequence joins TRBV18 and TRBJ1-2; the D gene is possibly TRBD1 (5 bases). The germline gives CDR1 KGHSH, CDR2 LQKENI. Deletions cut 3 bases from V and 1 base from J, with 6 bases between. The CDR3 length is 13 residues. CDR3 DNA: TGTGCCAGCTCACCGACAGATAACTATGGCTACACCTTC. Protein product: CASSPTDNYGYTF.

This clonotype was seen once. The junction departs from the called germline gene at one end, perhaps through a read error. The chain links TRBV30 to TRBJ2-5; tentatively, D is TRBD1 (8 bases). This CDR3 region has 13 residues. The germline V gene has CDR1 GTSNPN and CDR2 SVGIG (reference sequence). The CDR3 coding sequence is TGTGCCTTAAACACAGGGGGGGCAGATACCCAGTGCTTC. Protein sequence: CALNTGGADTQCF.

By share of the sample, this clonotype is medium-sized (0.01 to 0.1%). The CDR3: CASSVAVGEQYF. The CDR3 coding sequence is TGCGCCAGCAGTGTCGCGGTGGGTGAGCAGTACTTC. The rearrangement uses TRBV10-2 and TRBJ2-7, with D hard to call. The length of the CDR3 is 12 residues. The germline V and J ends were trimmed by 4 bases and 7 bases, with 11 bases remaining between them. CDR1 is WSHSY and CDR2 is SAAADI in the germline V gene.

The chain recombines TRBV4-3 with TRBJ1-4; D is perhaps TRBD1 (5 bases). Trimming took 0 bases from V and 1 from J, leaving 15 bases between them. Germline lookup yields CDR1 LGHNA and CDR2 YSLEER. CDR3 size: 18 residues. DNA of the CDR3: TGCGCCAGCAGCCAAGAGCCGCGGGGGAGAGGAACTAATGAAAAACTGTTTTTT. Its translation: CASSQEPRGRGTNEKLFF.

Of note for this clonotype: A read error may account for a junction end that differs from germline. The rearrangement uses TRBV28 and TRBJ1-5, with D perhaps TRBD1 (5 bases). The CDR3 extends over 17 amino acids. The germline V gene has CDR1 MDHEN and CDR2 SYDVKM. CDR3 residues: CACRPTKGIGSNQSQHF. For the CDR3, the DNA is TGTGCCTGCAGACCCACTAAGGGGATCGGAAGCAATCAGTCCCAGCATTTT. Supplemented by reference TRBV28 and TRBJ1-5, the full variable domain reads DVKVTQSSRYLVKRTGEKVFLECVQDMDHENMFWYRQDPGLGLRLIYFSYDVKMKEKGDIPEGYSVSREKKERFSLILESASTNQTSMYLCACRPTKGIGSNQSQHFGDGTRLSIL.

This clonotype has a count of ten or more. This chain uses TRBV7-3 with TRBJ2-2; D call uncertain. Germline V CDR1 and CDR2: SGHTA, FQGTGA. V lost 5 bases and J 5 bases, leaving 12 bases between the germline ends. The CDR3 is 14 amino acids. CDR3 coding DNA: TGTGCCAGCAGCCCTGGGCCTCTAACCGGGGAGCTGTTTTTT. This translates into CASSPGPLTGELFF.

The chain recombines TRBV30 with TRBJ2-1; no clear D. The CDR3 contains 14 residues. Per the germline V gene, CDR1 is GTSNPN and CDR2 is SVGIG (reference sequence). The V and J ends lost 5 bases and 12 bases respectively, with 23 bases between them. CDR3: CAWVRLGISYVQFF. The CDR3 nucleotides are TGTGCCTGGGTAAGATTGGGTATCTCCTATGTGCAGTTCTTC. Full variable domain (missing parts from reference TRBV30 and TRBJ2-1): SQTIHQWPATLVQPVGSPLSLECTVEGTSNPNLYWYRQAAGRGLQLLFYSVGIGQISSEVPQNLSASRPQDRQFILSSKKLLLSDSGFYLCAWVRLGISYVQFFGPGTRLTVL.

As for this clonotype: No conserved phenylalanine or tryptophan ends this CDR3, so it is likely a read error. The chain employs TRBV11-3 and TRBJ2-1, with D unresolved. The CDR3 is 12 amino acids. The V gene lost 6 bases and the J gene lost 8 bases, with 11 bases spanning the gap. Germline loops: CDR1 SGHNT, CDR2 YENEEA. This chain's CDR3 is CASSLNADEQFL. The CDR3 DNA follows: TGTGCCAGCAGTTTAAATGCCGATGAGCAGTTCTTA.

This clonotype was detected ten times or more. The J gene is TRBJ2-3, the V gene TRBV30; D is ambiguous. V was shortened by 4 bases and J by 2 bases, with 13 bases between the two germline ends. The CDR3 consists of 14 residues. Germline CDR1 is GTSNPN and CDR2 is SVGIG (reference sequence). CDR3 region: CAWKPTTFTDTQYF. The CDR3 DNA sequence: TGTGCCTGGAAGCCTACCACCTTCACAGATACGCAGTATTTT.

A word on this clonotype: This may be a read error, as it is one base from a much larger clone. This chain connects TRBV5-1 to TRBJ2-1; possible D gene TRBD2, 6 bases. CDR1 is SGHRS and CDR2 is YFSETQ in the germline V gene. This CDR3 region has 12 residues. V lost 10 bases to trimming and J lost 9 bases, with 17 bases between them. CDR3 DNA: TGCGCCGGCAACTTGTATAGCGGTGAGCAGTTCTTC. Translation gives CAGNLYSGEQFF.

By proportion, this clonotype is medium-sized. The chain has TRBV12-3 or TRBV12-4 and TRBJ1-6, with 10 bases matching TRBD1. Unmatched junction bases numbered 4, after V lost 6 bases and J lost 8 bases. The CDR3 runs to 14 residues. The CDR3 sequence is CASSSGTGDSPLHF. CDR3 bases: TGTGCCAGCAGCTCCGGGACAGGGGATTCACCCCTCCACTTT.

Remarks on this clonotype: Because the CDR3 is missing its conserved closing phenylalanine or tryptophan, this is likely a read error. The chain recombines TRBV20-1 with TRBJ2-7; no definite D call. Germline CDR1 reads DFQATT; CDR2 reads SNEGSKA (reference sequence). Trimming stripped 3 bases from V and 7 bases from J, with 13 bases between. CDR3 length: 12 residues. CDR3 loop: CSASESAVEQYC. In nucleotides, the CDR3 is TGCAGTGCTAGTGAATCTGCTGTAGAGCAGTACTGC.

On this clonotype: One end of the junction varies from germline; a read error may be responsible. The J gene is TRBJ1-3, the V gene TRBV5-1; D gene unclear. Germline V lookup: CDR1 SGHRS, CDR2 YFSETQ. This CDR3 region has 14 residues. This chain's CDR3 is CTSSPREMTNTIYF. The CDR3 nucleotides are TGCACCAGTAGCCCCCGGGAAATGACAAACACCATATATTTT.

This clonotype was detected once. The germline gene is not matched at one end of the junction; a read error may be the cause. V and J are TRBV28 and TRBJ2-1; possible D gene TRBD2, 5 bases. Germline V gene data show CDR1 as MDHEN and CDR2 as SYDVKM. The CDR3 has 15 amino acids. CDR3 nucleotides: TGTGCCAGCAGTTTGTGGGAGAGCTCCTACAATGAGGAGCTCTTC. It yields the protein CASSLWESSYNEELF.

About this clonotype itself: Without the conserved terminal phenylalanine or tryptophan, this CDR3 likely stems from a read error. This rearrangement joins TRBV4-3 to TRBJ2-5; D is possibly TRBD2 (5 bases). This CDR3 has 15 residues. CDR1 LGHNA and CDR2 YSLEER come from the germline V gene. CDR3 amino acids: CANSQAVRLTETQYS. The CDR3 DNA follows: TGCGCCAACAGCCAAGCGGTCCGTTTGACTGAGACCCAGTACTCC.

This rearrangement joins TRBV12-3 or TRBV12-4 to TRBJ2-3; D is perhaps TRBD2 (5 bases). The CDR3 loop spans 15 amino acids. V gave up 6 bases and J gave up 1 base, with 14 bases separating them. CDR3 in DNA: TGTGCCAGCAGGGTAGCGCGAGGGTGCACAGATACGCAGTATTTT. Protein product: CASRVARGCTDTQYF.

Turning to this clonotype: This is likely a read error, given that the CDR3 carries no conserved phenylalanine or tryptophan at its end. The chain links TRBV11-2 to TRBJ1-4; weak D call: TRBD1 (6 bases). Germline CDR1 and CDR2: SGHAT and FQNNGV. The CDR3 totals 14 residues. The CDR3 DNA reads as TGCGCCAGCAGCTTAGATCATGGGGGGCTCAGGCTGTTTCTT. Its translation: CASSLDHGGLRLFL.

About this clonotype: A read error is likely, as this CDR3 ends without the conserved phenylalanine or tryptophan. The limits of the CDR3 on the DNA are not certain, so only TCRdb's listed CDR3 is given. The J gene is TRBJ2-2, the V gene TRBV6-4; TRBD1, the D gene given by the table, was not confirmed from the DNA. Counting both end residues, the CDR3 totals 13 amino acids. Germline CDR1 is MRHNA and CDR2 is SNTAGT. The CDR3 loop is CASNAEGAGEPFI.